These 14 T cell receptor beta chains were all obtained from the same sample, sequenced in a study of T cells after yellow fever vaccination. TCRdb analysed the 5' RACE reads with MiXCR anew, one entry per CDR3 protein. The sample lists 280,000 or so distinct CDR3 sequences; less than 9.5% were seen once. Sequencing was performed on CD4+ T cells sorted from PBMCs, taken 5 days after the yellow fever booster vaccination. The receptors here all came from a man aged 18 to 30 who received the YFV17D yellow fever vaccine.

This clonotype was observed a handful of times. The rearrangement joins TRBV7-9 to TRBJ1-5; D gene unclear. The CDR3 extends over 14 amino acids. Germline values: CDR1 SEHNR, CDR2 FQNEAQ (reference sequence). V dropped 4 bases and J dropped 1 base, with 8 bases sitting between them. This CDR3 reads CASSWAESNQPQHF. The CDR3 coding sequence is TGTGCCAGCAGCTGGGCCGAAAGCAATCAGCCCCAGCATTTT.

In its sample, this clonotype was seen a few times. The gene calls are TRBV7-2 and TRBJ2-5, with D possibly matching TRBD2 (6 bases). The germline V gene has CDR1 SGHTA and CDR2 FQGNSA. The CDR3 is made up of 14 amino acids. Trimming pared 5 bases from V and 4 bases from J, leaving 14 bases between. The CDR3, as DNA: TGTGCCAGCAGCCCGGCGGGGCTCATAGAGACCCAGTACTTC. Translating it yields CASSPAGLIETQYF.

There are a few counts of this clonotype. The rearrangement joins TRBV28 to TRBJ1-2, with a tentative D call TRBD1 (6 bases). Looked up from germline, CDR1 is MDHEN and CDR2 is SYDVKM. This CDR3 region has 15 residues. V shed 6 bases and J shed 5 bases, with 19 bases lying between them. CDR3 in amino acids: CASRRLPGQRYGYTF. The CDR3 nucleotides are TGTGCCAGCAGAAGACTTCCAGGACAGAGATATGGCTACACCTTC.

The chain is built from TRBV7-2 and TRBJ2-3; 12 bases are a match to TRBD2. Per the germline V gene, CDR1 is SGHTA and CDR2 is FQGNSA. The CDR3 covers 13 residues. After removal of 11 bases from V and 0 bases from J, the junction contained 0 bases not matched to a gene. CDR3 sequence: CAGTSGSTDTQYF. The CDR3 coding sequence is TGTGCCGGGACTAGCGGGAGCACAGATACGCAGTATTTT.

This clonotype turned up a few times. The chain is built from TRBV12-3 or TRBV12-4 and TRBJ1-2; D possibly corresponds to TRBD1 (5 bases). Trimming took 4 bases from V and 4 from J, leaving 13 bases between them. This CDR3 comprises 14 residues. CDR3 sequence reads: CASSWTGTAYGYTF. The CDR3 DNA reads TGTGCCAGCAGTTGGACCGGGACGGCCTATGGCTACACCTTC.

In this sample, this clonotype turned up many times. This sequence joins TRBV18 and TRBJ2-7; TRBD1 might be the D (5 bases). The CDR3 has 14 amino acids. V lost 3 bases, J lost 1 base, and 10 bases lay in between. Germline CDR1 KGHSH, CDR2 LQKENI. In DNA form, the CDR3 reads TGTGCCAGCTCACCTGACAGTCTTTCCTACGAGCAGTACTTC. It yields the protein CASSPDSLSYEQYF.

This clonotype appeared a few times. One end of the junction fails to match germline, which may point to a read error. The V call is TRBV7-7, the J call TRBJ2-5, with D maybe TRBD2 (6 bases). The CDR3 is made up of 15 amino acids. Germline CDR1 is SSHAT and CDR2 is FNYEAQ (reference sequence). The CDR3 sequence: CASSLRGGYQETQYF. The CDR3 DNA sequence: TGTGCTAGCAGCTTACGGGGAGGTTACCAAGAGACCCAGTACTTC.

The chain recombines TRBV20-1 with TRBJ1-5, with a weak D call TRBD1 (6 bases). Per germline, CDR1 DFQATT and CDR2 SNEGSKA (reference sequence). Trimming pared 6 bases from V and 11 bases from J, leaving 20 bases between. The CDR3 has 13 amino acids. The CDR3 DNA reads TGCAGTGCCGCAGGGGACCGTGATGGATCCCAGCATTTT. It is translated as CSAAGDRDGSQHF.

This clonotype was counted between two and nine times. The V call is TRBV6-5, the J call TRBJ1-1, with 9 bases that match TRBD1. The CDR3 has 15 residues. The trim removed 8 bases at V and 7 bases at J, leaving 14 bases unmatched. Germline lookup yields CDR1 MNHEY and CDR2 SVGAGI. The CDR3 region is CASRSGDRDRGEAFF. CDR3 sequence (DNA): TGTGCCAGCCGCTCGGGGGACAGGGATAGAGGTGAAGCTTTCTTT.

This clonotype has just a few counts. CDR3 region: CASSFIQSAGETQYF. The CDR3 DNA reads as TGTGCCAGCAGCTTTATTCAATCAGCGGGGGAGACCCAGTACTTC. The chain combines TRBV5-4 with TRBJ2-5; 7 nucleotides agree with TRBD2. The V gene end was trimmed by 2 bases and the J gene end by 5 bases; junction bases not matched to a gene: 9. This CDR3 region has 15 residues. Germline V gene sequence: CDR1 SGHNT, CDR2 YYREEE (reference sequence).

This clonotype was seen many times. The chain recombines TRBV28 with TRBJ2-7, with D possibly being TRBD1 (5 bases). V dropped 2 bases and J dropped 0 bases, with 5 bases sitting between them. The CDR3 consists of 13 residues. The germline CDR1 and CDR2 sequences are MDHEN and SYDVKM. CDR3 in amino acids: CASSLQGSYEQYV. CDR3 in DNA: TGTGCCAGCAGTTTACAGGGCTCCTACGAGCAGTACGTC.

The table lists this clonotype with a few counts. V is TRBV5-4 and J is TRBJ2-5; 10 positions match TRBD1. Germline trimming cut 2 bases from V and 5 bases from J; bases unmatched to any gene: 9. The CDR3 contains 16 residues. Germline-derived CDR1 and CDR2 are SGHNT and YYREEE (reference sequence). The CDR3 region is CASSLGTGDPRETQYF. The CDR3 DNA is TGTGCCAGCAGCTTAGGGACAGGGGACCCAAGGGAGACCCAGTACTTC.

The table lists this clonotype with a few counts. CDR3 region: CASSLTDGDTQYF. Written as DNA, the CDR3 is TGTGCCAGCAGCTTAACGGACGGGGATACGCAGTATTTT. The chain carries TRBV7-3 and TRBJ2-3; no reliable D call. V lost 0 bases and J 6 bases, leaving 7 bases between the germline ends. The length of the CDR3 is 13 residues. Germline CDR1 SGHTA, CDR2 FQGTGA.

This chain joins TRBV9 and TRBJ1-6; 10 positions agree with TRBD1. The CDR3 length is 15 residues. Germline V gene lookup returns CDR1 SGDLS and CDR2 YYNGEE. J lost 10 bases, V lost 5 bases, and 9 bases had no gene match. The CDR3 nucleotides are TGTGCCAGCAGGTCAGGACAGGGGGACATGTCACCCCTCCACTTT. Its protein product is CASRSGQGDMSPLHF.